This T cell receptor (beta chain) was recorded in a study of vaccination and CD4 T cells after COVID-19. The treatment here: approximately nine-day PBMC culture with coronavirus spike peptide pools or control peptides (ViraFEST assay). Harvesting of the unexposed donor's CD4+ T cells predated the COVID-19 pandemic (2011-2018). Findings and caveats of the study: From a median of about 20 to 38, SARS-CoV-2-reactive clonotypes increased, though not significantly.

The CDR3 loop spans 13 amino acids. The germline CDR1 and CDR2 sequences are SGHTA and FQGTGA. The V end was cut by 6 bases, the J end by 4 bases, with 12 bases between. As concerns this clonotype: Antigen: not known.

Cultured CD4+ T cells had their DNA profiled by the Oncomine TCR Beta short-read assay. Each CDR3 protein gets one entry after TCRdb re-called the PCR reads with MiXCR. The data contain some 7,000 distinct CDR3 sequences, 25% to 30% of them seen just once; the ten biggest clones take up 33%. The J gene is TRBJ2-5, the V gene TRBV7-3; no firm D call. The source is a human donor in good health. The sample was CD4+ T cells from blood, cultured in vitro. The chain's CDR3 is CASSTSPGETQYF. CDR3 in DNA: TGTGCCAGCAGTACCTCCCCGGGAGAGACCCAGTACTTC.